The rows below give T cell receptor beta chains drawn from one sample of a study of human T cells and chemical hapten exposure. Using its own MiXCR run on the RACE reads, TCRdb lists one record per CDR3 protein. The sample contains around 120,000 distinct CDR3 sequences, around an eighth of which appear only once. The starting material was whole blood, obtained in connection with sensitization to the hapten diphenylcyclopropenone (DPC). The receptor source for this set is a woman aged 18-30 years with alopecia areata. Some clones in this sample may be carry-over from other donors' samples. The CDR3 runs from the conserved cysteine through the conserved F or W. The order of the fields is clone size, V gene, D gene, J gene, CDR3 protein, CDR3 DNA. The D gene is left open where the match is weak. Clone size is given for some rows only: seen once, a few or many times, or a class if the clone is expanded.

size: many; V: TRBV7-2; D: .; J: TRBJ1-5; CDR3: CASSGQPNQPQHF; DNA: TGTGCCAGCAGTGGACAGCCAAATCAGCCCCAGCATTTT
size: many; V: TRBV6-2/TRBV6-3; D: .; J: TRBJ2-3; CDR3: CASTYLDTQYF; DNA: TGTGCCAGCACCTACCTGGATACGCAGTATTTT
size: .; V: TRBV2; D: TRBD1; J: TRBJ2-1; CDR3: CASKGTGAIQRQFF; DNA: TGTGCCAGCAAGGGGACAGGGGCCATACAAAGGCAGTTCTTC
size: few; V: TRBV4-1; D: .; J: TRBJ2-1; CDR3: CASRPTSYNEQFF; DNA: TGCGCCAGCAGGCCAACCAGTTACAATGAGCAGTTCTTC
size: few; V: TRBV3-1; D: TRBD2; J: TRBJ2-4; CDR3: CASSQVARGAKNIQYF; DNA: TGTGCCAGCAGCCAAGTAGCGCGGGGGGCCAAAAACATTCAGTACTTC
size: few; V: TRBV14; D: .; J: TRBJ1-3; CDR3: CASSQRGAGLGAGNTIYF; DNA: TGTGCCAGCAGCCAACGAGGGGCAGGGCTAGGTGCTGGAAACACCATATATTTT
size: many; V: TRBV7-2; D: .; J: TRBJ2-4; CDR3: CASSLERLAKNIQYF; DNA: TGTGCCAGCAGCTTGGAGCGGTTAGCCAAAAACATTCAGTACTTC
size: .; V: TRBV28; D: TRBD1; J: TRBJ1-2; CDR3: CASKDRVDYGYTF; DNA: TGTGCCAGCAAGGACAGGGTGGACTATGGCTACACCTTC
size: few; V: TRBV7-9; D: TRBD1; J: TRBJ1-2; CDR3: CASSVSDRGNYGYTF; DNA: TGTGCCAGCAGCGTGTCGGACAGGGGGAACTATGGCTACACCTTC
size: many; V: TRBV9; D: .; J: TRBJ1-5; CDR3: CASSIGRGSNQPQHF; DNA: TGTGCCAGCAGCATCGGAAGGGGGAGCAATCAGCCCCAGCATTTT
size: few; V: TRBV5-1; D: .; J: TRBJ2-3; CDR3: CASSLPRDFSTDTQYF; DNA: TGCGCCAGCAGCTTGCCCCGGGACTTTTCCACAGATACGCAGTATTTT
size: .; V: TRBV12-5; D: TRBD2; J: TRBJ2-5; CDR3: CASGLGFSGGVSETQYF; DNA: TGTGCTAGTGGTTTGGGATTTAGCGGGGGGGTATCAGAGACCCAGTACTTC